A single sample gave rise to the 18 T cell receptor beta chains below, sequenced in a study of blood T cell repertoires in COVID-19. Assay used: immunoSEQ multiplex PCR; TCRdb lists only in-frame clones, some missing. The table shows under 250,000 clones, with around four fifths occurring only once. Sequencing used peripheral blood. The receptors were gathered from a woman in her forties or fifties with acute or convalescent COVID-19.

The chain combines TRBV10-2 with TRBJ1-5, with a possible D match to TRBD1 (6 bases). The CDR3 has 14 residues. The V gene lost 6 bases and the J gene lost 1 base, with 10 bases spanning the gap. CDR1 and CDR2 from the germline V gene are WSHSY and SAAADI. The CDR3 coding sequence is TGCGCCAGCAGGAATGGACAGAGCAATCAGCCCCAGCATTTT. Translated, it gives CASRNGQSNQPQHF.

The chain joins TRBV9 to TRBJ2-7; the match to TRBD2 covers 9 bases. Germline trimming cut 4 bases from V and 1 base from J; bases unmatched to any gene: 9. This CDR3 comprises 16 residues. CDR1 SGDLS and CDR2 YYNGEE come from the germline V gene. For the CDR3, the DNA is TGTGCCAGCAGCATCGGGACTAGCCTTTCATCCTACGAGCAGTACTTC. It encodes CASSIGTSLSSYEQYF.

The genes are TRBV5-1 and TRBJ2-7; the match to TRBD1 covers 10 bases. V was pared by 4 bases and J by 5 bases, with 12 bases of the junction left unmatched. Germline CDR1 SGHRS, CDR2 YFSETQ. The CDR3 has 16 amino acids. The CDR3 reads CASSRGVGTGENEQYF. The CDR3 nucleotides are TGCGCCAGCAGCCGGGGGGTCGGGACAGGGGAAAACGAGCAGTACTTC.

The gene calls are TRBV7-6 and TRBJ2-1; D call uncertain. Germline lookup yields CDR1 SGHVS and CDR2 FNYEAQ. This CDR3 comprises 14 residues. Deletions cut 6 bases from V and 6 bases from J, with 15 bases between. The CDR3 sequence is CASSSAALGNEQFF. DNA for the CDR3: TGTGCCAGCAGTTCTGCGGCCTTAGGCAATGAGCAGTTCTTC.

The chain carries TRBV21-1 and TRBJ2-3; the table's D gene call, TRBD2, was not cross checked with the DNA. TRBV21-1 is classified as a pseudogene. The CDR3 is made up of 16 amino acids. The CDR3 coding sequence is TGTGCCAGCAGCAAAGGATCCAGCGGGAGTATAGATACGCAGTATTTT. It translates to CASSKGSSGSIDTQYF.

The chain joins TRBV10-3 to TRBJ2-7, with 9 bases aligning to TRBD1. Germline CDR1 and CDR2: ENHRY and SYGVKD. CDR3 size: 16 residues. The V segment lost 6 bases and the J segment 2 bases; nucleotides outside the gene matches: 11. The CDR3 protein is CAISWEVGQGPYEQYF. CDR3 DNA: TGTGCCATCAGCTGGGAAGTTGGACAGGGGCCCTACGAGCAGTACTTC.

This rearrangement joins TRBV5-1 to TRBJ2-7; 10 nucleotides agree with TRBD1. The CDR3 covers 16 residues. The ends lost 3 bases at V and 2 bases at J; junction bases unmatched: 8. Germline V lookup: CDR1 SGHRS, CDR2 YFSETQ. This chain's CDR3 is CASSSNFGTGAYEQYF. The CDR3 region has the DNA TGCGCCAGCAGCTCCAATTTCGGGACAGGGGCCTACGAGCAGTACTTC.

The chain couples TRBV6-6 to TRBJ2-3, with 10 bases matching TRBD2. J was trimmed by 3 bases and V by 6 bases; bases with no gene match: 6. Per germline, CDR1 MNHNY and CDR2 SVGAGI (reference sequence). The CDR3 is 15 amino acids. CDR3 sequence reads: CASRRAGGTTDTQYF. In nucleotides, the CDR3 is TGTGCCAGCAGACGAGCGGGAGGGACGACAGATACGCAGTATTTT.

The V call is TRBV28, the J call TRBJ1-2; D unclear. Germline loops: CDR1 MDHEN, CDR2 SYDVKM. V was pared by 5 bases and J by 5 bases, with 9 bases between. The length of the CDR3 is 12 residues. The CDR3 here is CASSNYGYGYTF. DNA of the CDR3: TGTGCCAGCAGTAACTACGGGTATGGCTACACCTTC.

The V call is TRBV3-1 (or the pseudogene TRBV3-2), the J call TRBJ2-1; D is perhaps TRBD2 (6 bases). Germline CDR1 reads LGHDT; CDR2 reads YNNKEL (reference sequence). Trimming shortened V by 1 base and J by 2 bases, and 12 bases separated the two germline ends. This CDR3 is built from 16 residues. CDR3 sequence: CASSQGMGGPYNEQFF. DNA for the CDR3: TGTGCCAGCAGCCAAGGGATGGGGGGTCCCTACAATGAGCAGTTCTTC.

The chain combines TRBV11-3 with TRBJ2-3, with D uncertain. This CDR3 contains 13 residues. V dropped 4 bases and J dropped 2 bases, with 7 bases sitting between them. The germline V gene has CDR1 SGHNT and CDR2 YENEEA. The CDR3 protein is CASSSQFTDTQYF. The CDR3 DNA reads TGTGCCAGCAGCTCCCAGTTCACAGATACGCAGTATTTT.

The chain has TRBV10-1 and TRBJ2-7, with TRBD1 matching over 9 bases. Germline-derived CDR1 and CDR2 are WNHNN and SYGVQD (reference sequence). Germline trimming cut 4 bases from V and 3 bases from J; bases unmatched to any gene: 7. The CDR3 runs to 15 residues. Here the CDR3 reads CASSVDGTGNYEQYF. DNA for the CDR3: TGCGCCAGCAGTGTTGACGGGACAGGGAACTACGAGCAGTACTTC.

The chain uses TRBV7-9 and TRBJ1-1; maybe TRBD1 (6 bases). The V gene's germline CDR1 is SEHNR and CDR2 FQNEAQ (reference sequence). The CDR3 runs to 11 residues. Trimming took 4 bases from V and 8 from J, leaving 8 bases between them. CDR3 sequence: CASSWGGEAFF. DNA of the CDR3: TGTGCCAGCAGCTGGGGGGGCGAAGCTTTCTTT. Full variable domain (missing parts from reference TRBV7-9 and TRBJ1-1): DTGVSQNPRHKITKRGQNVTFRCDPISEHNRLYWYRQTLGQGPEFLTYFQNEAQLEKSRLLSDRFSAERPKGSFSTLEIQRTEQGDSAMYLCASSWGGEAFFGQGTRLTVV.

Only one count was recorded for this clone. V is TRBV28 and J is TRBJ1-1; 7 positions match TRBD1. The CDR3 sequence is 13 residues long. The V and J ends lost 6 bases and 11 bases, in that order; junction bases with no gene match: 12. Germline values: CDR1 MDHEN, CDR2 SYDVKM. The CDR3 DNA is TGTGCCAGCAGGCCGGACAGGTTAAATGGCGCTTTCTTT. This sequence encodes CASRPDRLNGAFF.

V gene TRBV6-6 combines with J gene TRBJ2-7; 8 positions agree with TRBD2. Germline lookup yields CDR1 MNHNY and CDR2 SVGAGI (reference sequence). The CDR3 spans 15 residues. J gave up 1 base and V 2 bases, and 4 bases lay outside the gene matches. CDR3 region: CASSYGQRESYEQYF. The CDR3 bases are TGTGCCAGCAGTTACGGCCAGCGGGAGTCCTACGAGCAGTACTTC.

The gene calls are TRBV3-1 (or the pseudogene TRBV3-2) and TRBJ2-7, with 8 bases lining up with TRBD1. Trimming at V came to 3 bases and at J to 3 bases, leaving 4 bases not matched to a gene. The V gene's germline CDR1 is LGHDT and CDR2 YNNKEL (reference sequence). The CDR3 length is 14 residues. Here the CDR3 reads CASSQGQELYEQYF. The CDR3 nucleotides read TGTGCCAGCAGCCAGGGACAGGAGCTCTACGAGCAGTACTTC.

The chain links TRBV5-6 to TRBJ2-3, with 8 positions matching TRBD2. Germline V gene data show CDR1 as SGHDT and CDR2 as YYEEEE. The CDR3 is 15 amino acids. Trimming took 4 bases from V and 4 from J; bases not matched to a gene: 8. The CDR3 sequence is CASSPHSGMSDTQYF. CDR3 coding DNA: TGTGCCAGCAGCCCCCATAGCGGGATGTCAGATACGCAGTATTTT.

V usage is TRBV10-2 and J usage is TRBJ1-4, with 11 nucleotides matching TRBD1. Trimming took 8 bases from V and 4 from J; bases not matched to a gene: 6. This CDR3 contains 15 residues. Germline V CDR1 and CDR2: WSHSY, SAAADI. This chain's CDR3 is CASGGTGGFNEKLFF. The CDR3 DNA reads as TGCGCCAGCGGCGGGACAGGGGGTTTTAATGAAAAACTGTTTTTT.